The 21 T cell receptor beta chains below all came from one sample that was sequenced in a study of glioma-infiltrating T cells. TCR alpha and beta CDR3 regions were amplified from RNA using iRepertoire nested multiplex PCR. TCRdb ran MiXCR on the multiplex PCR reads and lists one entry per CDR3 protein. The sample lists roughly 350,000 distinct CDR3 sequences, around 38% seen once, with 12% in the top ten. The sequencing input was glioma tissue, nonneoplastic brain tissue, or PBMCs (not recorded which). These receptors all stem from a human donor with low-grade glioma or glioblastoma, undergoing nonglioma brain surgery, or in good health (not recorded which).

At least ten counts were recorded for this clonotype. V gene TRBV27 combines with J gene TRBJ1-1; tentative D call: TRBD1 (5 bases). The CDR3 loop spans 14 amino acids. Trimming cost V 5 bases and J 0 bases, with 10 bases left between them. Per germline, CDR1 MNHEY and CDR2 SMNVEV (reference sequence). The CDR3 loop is CASSPGRMNTEAFF. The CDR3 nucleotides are TGTGCCAGCAGTCCGGGACGGATGAACACTGAAGCTTTCTTT.

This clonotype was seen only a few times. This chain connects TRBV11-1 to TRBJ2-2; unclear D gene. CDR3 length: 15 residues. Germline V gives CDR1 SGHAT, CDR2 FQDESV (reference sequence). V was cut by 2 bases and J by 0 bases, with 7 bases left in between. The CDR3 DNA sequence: TGTGCCAGCAGCTTATACGGAACGAACACCGGGGAGCTGTTTTTT. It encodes CASSLYGTNTGELFF.

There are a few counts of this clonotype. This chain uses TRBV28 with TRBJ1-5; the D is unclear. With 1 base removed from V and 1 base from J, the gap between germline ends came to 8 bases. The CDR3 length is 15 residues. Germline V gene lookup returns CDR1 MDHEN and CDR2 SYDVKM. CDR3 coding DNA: TGTGCCAGCAGTTTATATGACGGCAGCAATCAGCCCCAGCATTTT. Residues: CASSLYDGSNQPQHF.

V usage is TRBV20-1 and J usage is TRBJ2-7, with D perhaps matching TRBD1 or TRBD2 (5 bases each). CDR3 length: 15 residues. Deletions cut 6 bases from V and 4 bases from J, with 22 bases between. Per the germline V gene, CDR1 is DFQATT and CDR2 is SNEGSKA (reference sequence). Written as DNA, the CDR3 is TGCAGTGCCCCTACTCCCAGGGACGTCCCTTACGAGCAGTACTTC. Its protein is CSAPTPRDVPYEQYF.

The CDR3 protein is CASSQWDGHYEQYF. CDR3 sequence (DNA): TGCGCCAGCAGCCAGTGGGACGGTCACTACGAGCAGTACTTC. The chain uses TRBV4-1 and TRBJ2-7, with D perhaps being TRBD1 or TRBD2 (5 bases each). Germline CDR1 reads MGHRA; CDR2 reads YSYEKL. The CDR3 is made up of 14 amino acids. Trimming cost V 3 bases and J 3 bases, with 12 bases left between them.

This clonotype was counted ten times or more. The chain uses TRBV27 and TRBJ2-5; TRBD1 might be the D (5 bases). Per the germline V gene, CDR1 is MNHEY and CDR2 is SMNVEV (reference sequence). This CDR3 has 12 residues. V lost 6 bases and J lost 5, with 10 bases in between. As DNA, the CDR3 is TGTGCCAGCAGCAGGGTAGGGGAGACCCAGTACTTC. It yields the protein CASSRVGETQYF.

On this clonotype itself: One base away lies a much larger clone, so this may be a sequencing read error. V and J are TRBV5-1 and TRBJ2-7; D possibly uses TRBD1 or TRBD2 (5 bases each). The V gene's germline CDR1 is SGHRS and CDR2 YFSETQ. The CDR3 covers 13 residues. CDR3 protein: CASSPPGTYEPYF. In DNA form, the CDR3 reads TGCGCCAGCAGCCCGCCGGGGACGTACGAGCCGTACTTC.

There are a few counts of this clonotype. This chain's CDR3 is CASSRLAGAREQYF. In DNA, the CDR3 is TGTGCCAGCAGTCGACTAGCGGGAGCCCGCGAGCAGTACTTC. V gene TRBV3-1 combines with J gene TRBJ2-7; 12 bases are a match to TRBD2. CDR1 and CDR2 from the germline V gene are LGHDT and YNNKEL (reference sequence). V was pared by 6 bases and J by 6 bases, with 6 bases of the junction left unmatched. The CDR3 is 14 residues long.

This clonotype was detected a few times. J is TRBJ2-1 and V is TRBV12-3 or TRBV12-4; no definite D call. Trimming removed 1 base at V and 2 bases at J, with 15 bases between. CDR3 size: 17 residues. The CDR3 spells CASSLVWPARTYNEQFF. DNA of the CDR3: TGTGCCAGCAGTTTAGTGTGGCCAGCGAGAACCTACAATGAGCAGTTCTTC.

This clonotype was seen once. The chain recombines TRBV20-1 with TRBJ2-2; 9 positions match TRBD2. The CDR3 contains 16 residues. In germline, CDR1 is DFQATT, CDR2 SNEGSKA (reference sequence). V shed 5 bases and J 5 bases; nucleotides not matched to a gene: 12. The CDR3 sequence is CSAGRAGGPGTGELFF. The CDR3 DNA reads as TGCAGTGCTGGAAGGGCGGGAGGGCCGGGGACCGGGGAGCTGTTTTTT.

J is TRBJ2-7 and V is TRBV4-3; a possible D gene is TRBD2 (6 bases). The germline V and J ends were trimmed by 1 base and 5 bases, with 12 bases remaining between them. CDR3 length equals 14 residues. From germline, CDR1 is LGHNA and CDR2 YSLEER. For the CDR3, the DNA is TGCGCCAGCAGCCAAGGTGGGTCGGGGGACGAGCAGTACTTC. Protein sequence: CASSQGGSGDEQYF.

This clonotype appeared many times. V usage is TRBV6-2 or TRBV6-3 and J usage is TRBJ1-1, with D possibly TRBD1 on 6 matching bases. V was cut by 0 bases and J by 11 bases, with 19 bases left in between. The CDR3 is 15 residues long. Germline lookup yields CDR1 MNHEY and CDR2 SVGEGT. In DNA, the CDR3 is TGTGCCAGCAGTTACTCGAGGGACACCCCGGAGAAGGCTTTCTTT. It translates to CASSYSRDTPEKAFF.

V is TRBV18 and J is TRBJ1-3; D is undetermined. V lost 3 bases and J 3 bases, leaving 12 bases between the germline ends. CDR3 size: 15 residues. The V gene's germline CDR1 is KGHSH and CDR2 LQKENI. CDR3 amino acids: CASSPRTDRGNTIYF. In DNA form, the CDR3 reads TGTGCCAGCTCACCCCGCACGGACCGTGGAAACACCATATATTTT.

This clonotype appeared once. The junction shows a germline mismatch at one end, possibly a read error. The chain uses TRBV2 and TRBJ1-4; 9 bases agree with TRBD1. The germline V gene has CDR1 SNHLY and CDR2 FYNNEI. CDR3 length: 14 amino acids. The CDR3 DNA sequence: TGTGCCAACAGTCTGGGACAGGGATTGGAAAAACTGTTTTTT. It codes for CANSLGQGLEKLFF.

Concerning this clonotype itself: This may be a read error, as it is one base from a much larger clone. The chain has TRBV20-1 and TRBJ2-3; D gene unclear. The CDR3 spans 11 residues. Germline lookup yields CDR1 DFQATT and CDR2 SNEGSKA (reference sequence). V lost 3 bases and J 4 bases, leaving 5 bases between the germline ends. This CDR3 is CSASGADTQYF. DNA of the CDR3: TGCAGTGCTAGCGGTGCAGATACGCAGTATTTT.

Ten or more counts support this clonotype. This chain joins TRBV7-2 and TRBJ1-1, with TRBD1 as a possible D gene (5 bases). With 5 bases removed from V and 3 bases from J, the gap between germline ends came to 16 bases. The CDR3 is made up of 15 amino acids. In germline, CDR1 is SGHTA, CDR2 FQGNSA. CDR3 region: CASSPSQGRDTEAFF. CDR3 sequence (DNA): TGTGCCAGCAGCCCCTCGCAGGGAAGGGACACTGAAGCTTTCTTT.

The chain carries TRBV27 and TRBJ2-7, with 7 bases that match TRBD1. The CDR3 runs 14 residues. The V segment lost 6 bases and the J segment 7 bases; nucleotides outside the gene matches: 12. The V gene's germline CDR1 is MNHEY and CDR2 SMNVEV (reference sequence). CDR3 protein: CASSPGQATGEQYF. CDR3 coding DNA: TGTGCCAGCAGCCCCGGACAGGCAACGGGAGAGCAGTACTTC.

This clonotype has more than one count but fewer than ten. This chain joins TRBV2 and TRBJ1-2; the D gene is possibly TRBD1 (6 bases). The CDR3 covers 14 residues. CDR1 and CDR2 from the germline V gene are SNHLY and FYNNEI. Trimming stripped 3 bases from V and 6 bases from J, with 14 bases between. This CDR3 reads CASSELRGGNGYTF. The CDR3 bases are TGTGCCAGCAGTGAGCTCAGGGGAGGAAATGGCTACACCTTC. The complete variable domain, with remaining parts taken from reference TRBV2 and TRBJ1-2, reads EPEVTQTPSHQVTQMGQEVILRCVPISNHLYFYWYRQILGQKVEFLVSFYNNEISEKSEIFDDQFSVERPDGSNFTLKIRSTKLEDSAMYFCASSELRGGNGYTFGSGTRLTVV.

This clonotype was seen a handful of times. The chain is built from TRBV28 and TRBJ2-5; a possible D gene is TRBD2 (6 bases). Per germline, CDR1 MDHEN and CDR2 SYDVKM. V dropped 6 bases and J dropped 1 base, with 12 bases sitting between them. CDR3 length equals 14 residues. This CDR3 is CASSLAETQETQYF. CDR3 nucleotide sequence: TGTGCCAGCAGCTTAGCGGAAACCCAAGAGACCCAGTACTTC. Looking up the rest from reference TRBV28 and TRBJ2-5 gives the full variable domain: DVKVTQSSRYLVKRTGEKVFLECVQDMDHENMFWYRQDPGLGLRLIYFSYDVKMKEKGDIPEGYSVSREKKERFSLILESASTNQTSMYLCASSLAETQETQYFGPGTRLLVL.

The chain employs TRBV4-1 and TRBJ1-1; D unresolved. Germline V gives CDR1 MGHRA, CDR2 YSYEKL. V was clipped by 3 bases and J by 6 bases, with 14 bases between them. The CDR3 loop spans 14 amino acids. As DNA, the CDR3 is TGCGCCAGCAGCCAGTCCCTCGGGTCGTCTGAAGCTTTCTTT. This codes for CASSQSLGSSEAFF.

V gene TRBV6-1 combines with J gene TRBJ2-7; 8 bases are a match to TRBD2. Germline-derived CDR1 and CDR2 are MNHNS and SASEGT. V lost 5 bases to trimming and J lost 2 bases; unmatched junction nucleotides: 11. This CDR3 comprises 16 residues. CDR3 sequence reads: CASSISLTSVTYEQYF. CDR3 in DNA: TGTGCCAGCAGTATAAGCCTGACTAGCGTTACCTACGAGCAGTACTTC.